This TCR beta chain was recorded in a study of T cells after yellow fever vaccination. Universal primer sites and UMIs were introduced during 5'RACE template-switching synthesis of TCR cDNA. TCRdb recomputed calls from the 5' RACE reads with MiXCR, one row per CDR3 protein. The profile shows about 430,000 distinct CDR3 sequences, about 17% of them singletons. This CDR3 region has 15 residues. CDR1 is MNHEY, CDR2 SVGEGT, per germline. Trimming removed 2 bases from V and 0 bases from J, with 5 bases in between. The origin of this receptor is a man younger than 35 who received the YFV17D yellow fever vaccine. The chain recombines TRBV6-2 or TRBV6-3 with TRBJ2-6; D is undetermined. The sample was PBMCs, taken before the yellow fever booster vaccination. The CDR3 loop reads CASSYGDSGANVLTF. For the CDR3, the DNA is TGTGCCAGCAGTTACGGGGACTCTGGGGCCAACGTCCTGACTTTC.